This entry lists 25 T cell receptor beta chains sequenced from one sample in a study of blood T cell repertoires in COVID-19. The data were produced by immunoSEQ multiplex PCR, yet TCRdb's version contains in-frame clones alone and is incomplete. The sample carries over 150,000 clones, 80% to 90% recorded once. The sequencing input was peripheral blood. The receptors come from a man aged 30 to 39 with acute or convalescent COVID-19.

J is TRBJ2-7 and V is TRBV27, with TRBD1 matching over 8 bases. The J segment lost 4 bases and the V segment lost 5 bases, leaving 1 base of the junction unmatched. The CDR3 spans 12 residues. CDR1 and CDR2 (germline): MNHEY, SMNVEV (reference sequence). The CDR3: CASSRTGYEQYF. CDR3 in DNA: TGTGCCAGCAGTCGGACAGGGTACGAGCAGTACTTC.

This chain connects TRBV29-1 to TRBJ1-2; 12 nucleotides line up with TRBD1. The CDR3 spans 12 residues. Looked up from germline, CDR1 is SQVTM and CDR2 is ANQGSEA. The J segment lost 8 bases and the V segment lost 4 bases, leaving 2 bases of the junction unmatched. The CDR3 DNA reads TGCAGCGTTGTGGGACAGGGGGCGGGCTACACCTTC. Its protein product is CSVVGQGAGYTF.

The J gene is TRBJ2-1, the V gene TRBV25-1; a possible D gene is TRBD1 (6 bases). The CDR3 extends over 12 amino acids. V dropped 5 bases and J dropped 8 bases, with 10 bases sitting between them. Germline V gene lookup returns CDR1 MGHDK and CDR2 SYGVNS. Here the CDR3 reads CASSWSGDEQFF. DNA of the CDR3: TGTGCCAGCAGTTGGTCAGGGGATGAGCAGTTCTTC.

V usage is TRBV27 and J usage is TRBJ1-2; 9 bases are a match to TRBD1. Germline V gives CDR1 MNHEY, CDR2 SMNVEV (reference sequence). CDR3 size: 17 residues. The ends lost 5 bases at V and 4 bases at J; junction bases unmatched: 14. The CDR3 sequence: CASSPTGTGNRGYGYTF. For the CDR3, the DNA is TGTGCCAGCAGTCCCACCGGGACAGGGAATCGTGGCTATGGCTACACCTTC.

The J gene is TRBJ2-1, the V gene TRBV9; 8 nucleotides line up with TRBD2. V dropped 0 bases and J dropped 2; count of bases not matched to a gene: 4. The CDR3 is made up of 16 amino acids. CDR1 and CDR2 (germline): SGDLS, YYNGEE. The CDR3 coding sequence is TGTGCCAGCAGCGTAGCGGGAGGGACTGCCTACAATGAGCAGTTCTTC. As protein: CASSVAGGTAYNEQFF. Looking up the rest from reference TRBV9 and TRBJ2-1 gives the full variable domain: DSGVTQTPKHLITATGQRVTLRCSPRSGDLSVYWYQQSLDQGLQFLIQYYNGEERAKGNILERFSAQQFPDLHSELNLSSLELGDSALYFCASSVAGGTAYNEQFFGPGTRLTVL.

Here the CDR3 DNA reads TGTGCCAGCAGCTCCACTTCCGTTTTGGGCCACGAGCAGTACTTC. Protein sequence: CASSSTSVLGHEQYF. The J gene is TRBJ2-7, the V gene TRBV13; D is unresolved. Germline V gives CDR1 PRHDT, CDR2 FYEKMQ (reference sequence). With 4 bases removed from V and 5 bases from J, the gap between germline ends came to 18 bases. This CDR3 comprises 15 residues. Complete variable domain (other parts from reference TRBV13 and TRBJ2-7): AAGVIQSPRHLIKEKRETATLKCYPIPRHDTVYWYQQGPGQDPQFLISFYEKMQSDKGSIPDRFSAQQFSDYHSELNMSSLELGDSALYFCASSSTSVLGHEQYFGPGTRLTVT.

The chain combines TRBV7-2 with TRBJ2-6; TRBD1 matches at 7 bases. Germline loops: CDR1 SGHTA, CDR2 FQGNSA. With V trimmed by 3 bases and J by 0 bases, 2 bases remained unmatched. The CDR3 extends over 16 amino acids. DNA for the CDR3: TGTGCCAGCAGCTTGGGACAGATCTCTGGGGCCAACGTCCTGACTTTC. Residues: CASSLGQISGANVLTF.

The V and J genes are TRBV18 and TRBJ2-7; maybe TRBD1 (5 bases). V gave up 3 bases and J gave up 3 bases, with 12 bases separating them. The CDR3 runs to 14 residues. The germline gives CDR1 KGHSH, CDR2 LQKENI. CDR3 sequence reads: CASSPGGRVYEQYF. DNA for the CDR3: TGTGCCAGCTCACCCGGCGGCAGGGTCTACGAGCAGTACTTC.

The rearrangement uses TRBV6-5 and TRBJ1-3; the D is unclear. The germline gives CDR1 MNHEY, CDR2 SVGAGI. The V and J ends lost 5 bases and 4 bases respectively, with 9 bases between them. CDR3 length: 13 residues. The CDR3 loop is CASSLGPGNTIYF. Written as DNA, the CDR3 is TGTGCCAGCAGTCTGGGCCCCGGAAACACCATATATTTT.

V is TRBV28 and J is TRBJ1-2, with D possibly TRBD1 on 6 matching bases. The V end lost 7 bases, the J end lost 9 bases, and 21 bases lay between the germline ends. Germline V lookup: CDR1 MDHEN, CDR2 SYDVKM. CDR3 length equals 14 residues. The chain's CDR3 is CASTGGHRVGSYTF. In nucleotides, the CDR3 is TGTGCCAGCACGGGGGGCCATCGCGTCGGGAGCTACACCTTC.

This rearrangement joins TRBV3-1 (or the pseudogene TRBV3-2) to TRBJ1-2, with 9 positions matching TRBD1. J was trimmed by 8 bases and V by 0 bases; bases with no gene match: 4. The CDR3 contains 14 residues. Germline values: CDR1 LGHDT, CDR2 YNNKEL (reference sequence). This chain's CDR3 is CASSQDGTGRGYTF. CDR3 coding DNA: TGTGCCAGCAGCCAAGATGGGACAGGGAGAGGCTACACCTTC.

The gene calls are TRBV2 and TRBJ2-2; D possibly corresponds to TRBD2 (5 bases). V lost 8 bases and J 4 bases, leaving 17 bases between the germline ends. The V gene's germline CDR1 is SNHLY and CDR2 FYNNEI. This CDR3 spans 15 amino acids. This CDR3 is CASFSSARGTGELFF. The CDR3 DNA is TGTGCCAGCTTCAGTAGCGCGCGAGGCACCGGGGAGCTGTTTTTT.

This chain links TRBV19 with TRBJ1-1, with D tentatively TRBD1 (5 bases). Germline V gives CDR1 LNHDA, CDR2 SQIVND (reference sequence). V lost 6 bases and J 5 bases, leaving 19 bases between the germline ends. CDR3 length: 15 amino acids. The DNA for the CDR3 is TGTGCCAGTAGCTTTATCTTTCTAGGGGATACTGAAGCTTTCTTT. Protein sequence: CASSFIFLGDTEAFF.

V usage is TRBV19 and J usage is TRBJ2-1; D gene ambiguous. The V and J ends lost 1 base and 5 bases respectively, with 6 bases between them. The CDR3 covers 13 residues. Per the germline V gene, CDR1 is LNHDA and CDR2 is SQIVND (reference sequence). The CDR3 DNA is TGTGCCAGTAGTATAGTTCCCAACAATGAGCAGTTCTTC. Translation gives CASSIVPNNEQFF. The complete variable domain, with remaining parts taken from reference TRBV19 and TRBJ2-1, reads DGGITQSPKYLFRKEGQNVTLSCEQNLNHDAMYWYRQDPGQGLRLIYYSQIVNDFQKGDIAEGYSVSREKKESFPLTVTSAQKNPTAFYLCASSIVPNNEQFFGPGTRLTVL.

This sequence joins TRBV5-1 and TRBJ1-4, with a weak D call TRBD1 (6 bases). The germline V gene encodes CDR1 SGHRS and CDR2 YFSETQ. Between the trimmed V and J ends, which lost 2 bases and 8 bases, there was a span of 13 bases. This CDR3 comprises 14 residues. In DNA form, the CDR3 reads TGCGCCAGCAGCTTCGCGGGGGCTCGAGAAAAACTGTTTTTT. Translation gives CASSFAGAREKLFF.

The CDR3 DNA reads as TGTGCCAGCAAGGAAACGGGGAATCAGCCCCAGCATTTT. Its protein is CASKETGNQPQHF. The J gene is TRBJ1-5, the V gene TRBV6-5; the D is unclear. Trimming took 7 bases from V and 4 from J, leaving 11 bases between them. The CDR3 sequence is 13 residues long. Germline CDR1 reads MNHEY; CDR2 reads SVGAGI.

This clone was picked up one time. V is TRBV19 and J is TRBJ1-4; maybe TRBD1 (6 bases). The CDR3 is 15 residues long. Germline CDR1 LNHDA, CDR2 SQIVND (reference sequence). Trimming left V 5 bases short and J 11 bases short, with 21 bases between. CDR3 coding DNA: TGTGCCAGTAGTGGCCGGGGGGGCGCATTGGTGAAACTGTTTTTT. Encoded protein: CASSGRGGALVKLFF.

The rearrangement joins TRBV6-5 to TRBJ1-5, with D maybe TRBD1 (5 bases). The CDR3 is 13 amino acids. The V gene's germline CDR1 is MNHEY and CDR2 SVGAGI. V was clipped by 6 bases and J by 0 bases, with 6 bases between them. Here the CDR3 reads CASRQDSNQPQHF. The CDR3 bases are TGTGCCAGCAGACAGGATAGCAATCAGCCCCAGCATTTT.

CDR3 protein: CASSYGGQSHYGYTF. CDR3 sequence (DNA): TGTGCCAGCAGTTACGGGGGCCAATCTCACTATGGCTACACCTTC. The chain recombines TRBV6-5 with TRBJ1-2, with D possibly being TRBD1 (6 bases). V lost 2 bases and J 3 bases, leaving 13 bases between the germline ends. CDR1 MNHEY and CDR2 SVGAGI come from the germline V gene. The CDR3 is 15 residues long.

V is TRBV6-5 and J is TRBJ1-4; D might be TRBD1 (6 bases). The ends were cut back, 10 bases at V and 4 bases at J, with 16 bases in the middle. Per germline, CDR1 MNHEY and CDR2 SVGAGI. CDR3 length equals 14 residues. The CDR3 DNA is TGTGCCAAACTGTTACAGGGCATTAATGAAAAACTGTTTTTT. Its translation: CAKLLQGINEKLFF.

This clone came up once. The chain combines TRBV10-3 with TRBJ1-3; D uncertain. Trimming pared 7 bases from V and 4 bases from J, leaving 11 bases between. CDR3 size: 13 residues. Germline lookup yields CDR1 ENHRY and CDR2 SYGVKD. CDR3 in amino acids: CAITPLPGNTIYF. The CDR3 DNA is TGTGCCATCACTCCACTGCCGGGAAACACCATATATTTT.

The V and J genes are TRBV28 and TRBJ2-3, with TRBD2 identical over 12 bases. From germline, CDR1 is MDHEN and CDR2 SYDVKM. J was trimmed by 5 bases and V by 6 bases; bases with no gene match: 9. This CDR3 has 16 amino acids. CDR3 protein: CASSNPSGGAIDTQYF. CDR3 DNA: TGTGCCAGCAGCAACCCTAGCGGGGGGGCAATAGATACGCAGTATTTT. Full variable domain (outside the CDR3, taken from reference TRBV28 and TRBJ2-3): DVKVTQSSRYLVKRTGEKVFLECVQDMDHENMFWYRQDPGLGLRLIYFSYDVKMKEKGDIPEGYSVSREKKERFSLILESASTNQTSMYLCASSNPSGGAIDTQYFGPGTRLTVL.

In its sample, this clone was seen many times. CDR3 nucleotides: TGTGCCAGCAGACTTATGAGAACAGGGTCAAAGGACGAGCAGTACTTC. Translating gives CASRLMRTGSKDEQYF. The rearrangement links TRBV6-6 to TRBJ2-7; a possible D gene is TRBD1 (6 bases). CDR3 length: 16 residues. Trimming stripped 6 bases from V and 5 bases from J, with 23 bases between. From germline, CDR1 is MNHNY and CDR2 SVGAGI (reference sequence).

The gene calls are TRBV4-2 and TRBJ1-2; D remains unclear. This CDR3 contains 14 residues. Germline CDR1 is LGHNA and CDR2 is YNFKEQ. V was trimmed by 0 bases and J by 6 bases, leaving 11 bases between them. The DNA for the CDR3 is TGTGCCAGCAGCCAAGATCCGGGAGGAGATGGCTACACCTTC. Protein sequence: CASSQDPGGDGYTF.

Here the CDR3 DNA reads TGTGCCAGCTCGGGCCACAACACCGGGGAGCTGTTTTTT. This codes for CASSGHNTGELFF. V usage is TRBV18 and J usage is TRBJ2-2; D remains ambiguous. The ends were cut back, 6 bases at V and 2 bases at J, with 7 bases in the middle. This CDR3 comprises 13 residues. Germline CDR1 reads KGHSH; CDR2 reads LQKENI.